A single sample gave rise to the 27 T cell receptor beta chains below, sequenced in a study of regulatory T cells in long-lasting Graves disease. Time point: newly diagnosed GD, antithyroid drugs for less than 3 months. Generation of the TCR library employed RNA extracted from PBMCs. The TCR beta library used iRepertoire HTBI primers with Arm-PCR amplification of CDR3. Each CDR3 protein gets one entry after TCRdb re-called the multiplex PCR reads with MiXCR. The sample shows roughly 530,000 distinct CDR3 sequences, about 16% of them seen only once. The data were also submitted as part of a second study, on T cells in Graves' hyperthyroidism and ophthalmopathy.

This specimen was peripheral blood mononuclear cells (PBMCs), taken at new diagnosis, from a patient treated with antithyroid drugs. The source of these receptors is a middle-aged woman with Graves disease.

V usage is TRBV5-1 and J usage is TRBJ1-1; 7 positions agree with TRBD1. The V and J ends lost 2 bases and 4 bases, in that order; junction bases with no gene match: 8. In germline, CDR1 is SGHRS, CDR2 YFSETQ. This CDR3 is built from 15 residues. In DNA, the CDR3 is TGCGCCAGCAGCTTAGAAGGCAGGGGGGGCACTGAAGCTTTCTTT. Protein product: CASSLEGRGGTEAFF.

The V gene is TRBV28, the J gene TRBJ2-6; a weak D match, TRBD2 (5 bases). There are 16 residues in the CDR3. Germline V lookup: CDR1 MDHEN, CDR2 SYDVKM. Trimming removed 5 bases at V and 0 bases at J, with 11 bases between. CDR3 sequence: CASSPPGSSGANVLTF. The CDR3 coding sequence is TGTGCCAGCAGTCCCCCGGGGTCCTCTGGGGCCAACGTCCTGACTTTC.

This clonotype was seen repeatedly, ten times or more. V gene TRBV12-5 combines with J gene TRBJ1-1; D remains ambiguous. The germline CDR1 and CDR2 sequences are LGHNT and FRNRAP. CDR3 size: 15 residues. Trimming took 0 bases from V and 1 from J, leaving 9 bases between them. In DNA, the CDR3 is TGTGCTAGTGGTTTGGTTGTCGGGAAGAACACTGAAGCTTTCTTT. The encoded protein is CASGLVVGKNTEAFF.

In this sample, this clonotype turned up a few times. The rearrangement links TRBV10-3 to TRBJ2-1, with D uncertain. The CDR3 is made up of 14 amino acids. Germline-derived CDR1 and CDR2 are ENHRY and SYGVKD. V lost 0 bases to trimming and J lost 7 bases, with 10 bases between them. The DNA for the CDR3 is TGTGCCATCAGTGAGTCGGGTAGGGATAATGAGCAGTTCTTC. Translating gives CAISESGRDNEQFF.

The sample holds a few counts of this clonotype. This chain joins TRBV29-1 and TRBJ2-1; a possible D gene is TRBD1 (5 bases). Germline V gene sequence: CDR1 SQVTM, CDR2 ANQGSEA. This CDR3 has 12 amino acids. The V gene lost 4 bases and the J gene lost 6 bases, with 10 bases spanning the gap. DNA of the CDR3: TGCAGCGTTGCGGGTCAGGGCAATGAGCAGTTCTTC. Protein product: CSVAGQGNEQFF.

This chain connects TRBV10-2 to TRBJ2-5; 7 bases align to TRBD2. The ends lost 3 bases at V and 0 bases at J; junction bases unmatched: 13. CDR3 length: 18 amino acids. CDR1 WSHSY and CDR2 SAAADI come from the germline V gene. The chain's CDR3 is CASSDGSAGDRYQETQYF. CDR3 DNA sequence: TGCGCCAGCAGTGATGGGAGCGCGGGGGACCGGTACCAAGAGACCCAGTACTTC.

This clonotype was seen at least ten times. The J gene is TRBJ1-1, the V gene TRBV3-1; no reliable D call. Trimming shortened V by 1 base and J by 5 bases, and 11 bases separated the two germline ends. Germline V gene sequence: CDR1 LGHDT, CDR2 YNNKEL (reference sequence). The CDR3 is 14 amino acids. The CDR3 DNA is TGTGCCAGCAGCCAAGTAGAGGGTCATACTGAAGCTTTCTTT. It encodes CASSQVEGHTEAFF. Using reference TRBV3-1 and TRBJ1-1 for the parts outside the CDR3, the full variable domain is DTAVSQTPKYLVTQMGNDKSIKCEQNLGHDTMYWYKQDSKKFLKIMFSYNNKELIINETVPNRFSPKSPDKAHLNLHINSLELGDSAVYFCASSQVEGHTEAFFGQGTRLTVV.

The chain combines TRBV30 with TRBJ1-1, with D hard to call. V lost 3 bases to trimming and J lost 6 bases, with 14 bases between them. CDR1 and CDR2 (germline): GTSNPN, SVGIG (reference sequence). This CDR3 contains 13 residues. The CDR3 here is CAWRRRVAAEAFF. The CDR3 DNA sequence: TGTGCCTGGAGACGTCGGGTAGCGGCTGAAGCTTTCTTT.

This chain links TRBV20-1 with TRBJ2-7, with 12 positions matching TRBD1. There are 14 residues in the CDR3. Per the germline V gene, CDR1 is DFQATT and CDR2 is SNEGSKA (reference sequence). V dropped 6 bases and J dropped 7; count of bases not matched to a gene: 10. CDR3 residues: CSAPDRDRGHEQYF. The DNA for the CDR3 is TGCAGTGCACCTGACCGGGACAGGGGGCATGAGCAGTACTTC.

This clonotype was seen ten or more times. The CDR3 sequence is CASSQEREGQGPYQPQHF. CDR3 nucleotide sequence: TGTGCCAGCAGCCAAGAGAGGGAGGGACAGGGGCCTTATCAGCCCCAGCATTTT. The chain couples TRBV3-1 to TRBJ1-5, with 10 bases matching TRBD1. The V and J ends lost 0 bases and 5 bases, in that order; junction bases with no gene match: 10. CDR1 is LGHDT, CDR2 YNNKEL, per germline (reference sequence). The CDR3 is 18 amino acids.

CDR3 nucleotides: TGTGCCAGCAGCTACCCCATGAGCGATACGCAGTATTTT. It codes for CASSYPMSDTQYF. The rearrangement uses TRBV7-3 and TRBJ2-3; D remains ambiguous. The CDR3 consists of 13 residues. CDR1 SGHTA and CDR2 FQGTGA come from the germline V gene. V dropped 4 bases and J dropped 6 bases, with 11 bases sitting between them.

This clonotype was detected ten times or more. The chain couples TRBV5-8 to TRBJ2-1; D may be TRBD2 (5 bases). V lost 6 bases and J 9 bases, leaving 13 bases between the germline ends. The CDR3 has 12 residues. Germline assignment: CDR1 SGHTS and CDR2 YDEGEE. In nucleotides, the CDR3 is TGTGCCAGCACCCCCATGAGGGTTGAGCAGTTCTTC. Translated: CASTPMRVEQFF.

This clonotype occurred a few times. J is TRBJ2-1 and V is TRBV9; 7 bases line up with TRBD1. Per germline, CDR1 SGDLS and CDR2 YYNGEE. J gave up 6 bases and V 3 bases, and 15 bases lay outside the gene matches. CDR3 length equals 17 residues. The chain's CDR3 is CASSADREKVLTNEQFF. The CDR3, as DNA: TGTGCCAGCAGCGCCGACAGGGAAAAAGTCTTAACCAATGAGCAGTTCTTC.

The table lists this clonotype with many counts. V is TRBV6-1 and J is TRBJ1-4, with D hard to call. Trimming removed 6 bases from V and 8 bases from J, with 13 bases in between. The CDR3 runs to 13 residues. Per germline, CDR1 MNHNS and CDR2 SASEGT. CDR3 DNA sequence: TGTGCCAGCAGCGATTCCCTAGGGGAAAAACTGTTTTTT. Its translation is CASSDSLGEKLFF.

Details on this clonotype: This may be a read error: a much more frequent sequence differs by one nucleotide. This rearrangement joins TRBV5-1 to TRBJ1-1, with D possibly being TRBD1 (6 bases). This CDR3 spans 18 amino acids. Germline CDR1 is SGHRS and CDR2 is YFSETQ. V was clipped by 1 base and J by 4 bases, with 23 bases between them. The CDR3 bases are TGCGCCAGCAGCTTGAGAGGGCCAGGGACATCCATGAGCACTGAAGCTTTCTTT. This codes for CASSLRGPGTSMSTEAFF. Variable domain in full (rest from reference TRBV5-1 and TRBJ1-1): KAGVTQTPRYLIKTRGQQVTLSCSPISGHRSVSWYQQTPGQGLQFLFEYFSETQRNKGNFPGRFSGRQFSNSRSEMNVSTLELGDSALYLCASSLRGPGTSMSTEAFFGQGTRLTVV.

The chain is built from TRBV6-1 and TRBJ1-4; D unclear. The length of the CDR3 is 16 residues. Per the germline V gene, CDR1 is MNHNS and CDR2 is SASEGT. The V and J ends lost 5 bases and 8 bases respectively, with 21 bases between them. The CDR3 bases are TGTGCCAGCAGTATCCGTTCAGGAGGTAGTGGGGAAAAACTGTTTTTT. Protein sequence: CASSIRSGGSGEKLFF.

In its sample, this clonotype was seen a few times. The chain employs TRBV12-3 or TRBV12-4 and TRBJ1-3, with D perhaps TRBD1 (6 bases). This CDR3 has 16 residues. The germline V and J ends were trimmed by 4 bases and 2 bases, with 15 bases remaining between them. CDR3: CASSSRTGNAGNTIYF. CDR3 in DNA: TGTGCCAGCAGTTCAAGAACAGGGAACGCTGGAAACACCATATATTTT.

V is TRBV20-1 and J is TRBJ2-3, with 8 bases that match TRBD1. The CDR3 totals 13 residues. Trimming removed 6 bases from V and 5 bases from J; junction bases left unmatched: 7. Looked up from germline, CDR1 is DFQATT and CDR2 is SNEGSKA (reference sequence). The DNA of the CDR3 is TGCAGTGCAAGGACAGGGTTAGTAGATACGCAGTATTTT. It is translated as CSARTGLVDTQYF.

This clonotype was seen a few times. V and J are TRBV19 and TRBJ2-7; no reliable D call. Between the trimmed V and J ends, which lost 6 bases and 2 bases, there was a span of 11 bases. CDR1 is LNHDA, CDR2 SQIVND, per germline (reference sequence). CDR3 size: 13 residues. The CDR3 loop reads CASSRPTAYEQYF. For the CDR3, the DNA is TGTGCCAGTAGCCGTCCGACCGCCTACGAGCAGTACTTC.

The rearrangement links TRBV6-5 to TRBJ1-2, with TRBD1 matching over 9 bases. With 0 bases clipped from V and 2 bases from J, the junction kept 10 bases outside the gene matches. The CDR3 consists of 18 residues. CDR1 and CDR2 from the germline V gene are MNHEY and SVGAGI. CDR3 nucleotides: TGTGCCAGCAGTTACTCGATCCGGGACAGGGCGTCGAACTATGGCTACACCTTC. It codes for CASSYSIRDRASNYGYTF.

This clonotype was observed a handful of times. J is TRBJ1-1 and V is TRBV30; D ambiguous. Germline CDR1 is GTSNPN and CDR2 is SVGIG (reference sequence). V was trimmed by 2 bases and J by 6 bases, leaving 10 bases between them. This CDR3 is 12 amino acids long. The CDR3 nucleotides are TGTGCCTGGAGTCAGACCTACTCTGAAGCTTTCTTT. It codes for CAWSQTYSEAFF.

This clonotype turned up a few times. The J gene is TRBJ2-7, the V gene TRBV4-1; no reliable D call. The end of the DNA fits TRBJ2-3 better, so the J call may be wrong. Germline assignment: CDR1 MGHRA and CDR2 YSYEKL. CDR3 length: 12 residues. DNA of the CDR3: TGCGCCAGCAGCCACCCGGGAGATACGCAGTATTTT. This codes for CASSHPGDTQYF.

This clonotype was seen many times. The V gene is TRBV15, the J gene TRBJ1-2; D unresolved. The V and J ends lost 0 bases and 4 bases respectively, with 3 bases between them. The germline V gene encodes CDR1 LNHNV and CDR2 YYDKDF (reference sequence). There are 12 residues in the CDR3. Here the CDR3 reads CATSRDGYGYTF. The DNA of the CDR3 is TGTGCCACCAGCAGAGATGGCTATGGCTACACCTTC.

There are many counts of this clonotype. V and J are TRBV3-1 and TRBJ2-1; 8 bases are shared with TRBD2. Per germline, CDR1 LGHDT and CDR2 YNNKEL (reference sequence). This CDR3 comprises 14 residues. The junction had 10 bases not matched to a gene; V was cut back by 8 bases and J by 7 bases. The CDR3 loop is CASGTRRADNEQFF. The CDR3 DNA follows: TGTGCCAGCGGGACTAGGAGGGCCGATAATGAGCAGTTCTTC.

The table lists this clonotype with many counts. V usage is TRBV6-5 and J usage is TRBJ1-5; D uncertain. Trimming removed 4 bases at V and 0 bases at J, with 13 bases between. The CDR3 has 16 amino acids. Germline values: CDR1 MNHEY, CDR2 SVGAGI. CDR3 protein: CASSSGGSASNQPQHF. The CDR3 region has the DNA TGTGCCAGCAGTTCTGGTGGGTCGGCTAGCAATCAGCCCCAGCATTTT.

The rearrangement joins TRBV30 to TRBJ1-6; D call uncertain. CDR3 length: 13 residues. Germline CDR1 GTSNPN, CDR2 SVGIG (reference sequence). Trimming removed 5 bases at V and 7 bases at J, with 12 bases between. CDR3 protein: CAWAPGRNSPLHF. The DNA of the CDR3 is TGTGCCTGGGCCCCTGGGCGGAATTCACCCCTCCACTTT.

The table lists this clonotype with many counts. The V call is TRBV10-3, the J call TRBJ2-7, with D uncertain. Germline loops: CDR1 ENHRY, CDR2 SYGVKD. The germline V and J ends were trimmed by 6 bases and 4 bases, with 13 bases remaining between them. The CDR3 loop spans 13 amino acids. CDR3 DNA: TGTGCCATCAGCCCCGACGGGCAGTACGAGCAGTACTTC. Protein: CAISPDGQYEQYF.